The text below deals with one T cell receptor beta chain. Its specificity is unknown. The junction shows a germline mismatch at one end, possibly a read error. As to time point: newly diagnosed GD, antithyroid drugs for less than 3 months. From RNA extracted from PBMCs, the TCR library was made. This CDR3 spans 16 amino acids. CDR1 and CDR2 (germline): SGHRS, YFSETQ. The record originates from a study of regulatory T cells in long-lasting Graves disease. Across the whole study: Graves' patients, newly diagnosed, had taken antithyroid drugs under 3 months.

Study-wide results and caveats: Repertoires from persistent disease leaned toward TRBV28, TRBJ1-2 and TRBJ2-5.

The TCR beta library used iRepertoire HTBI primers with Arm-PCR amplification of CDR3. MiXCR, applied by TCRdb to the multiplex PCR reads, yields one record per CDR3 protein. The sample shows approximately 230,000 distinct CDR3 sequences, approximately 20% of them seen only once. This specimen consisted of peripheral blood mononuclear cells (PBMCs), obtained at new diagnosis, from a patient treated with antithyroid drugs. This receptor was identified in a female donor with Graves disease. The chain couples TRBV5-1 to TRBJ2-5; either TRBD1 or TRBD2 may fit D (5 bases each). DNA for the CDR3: TGTGCCAGCAGCCAAGAGCTAGCCGTTGGGGGAGAGACCCAGTACTTC. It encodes CASSQELAVGGETQYF.